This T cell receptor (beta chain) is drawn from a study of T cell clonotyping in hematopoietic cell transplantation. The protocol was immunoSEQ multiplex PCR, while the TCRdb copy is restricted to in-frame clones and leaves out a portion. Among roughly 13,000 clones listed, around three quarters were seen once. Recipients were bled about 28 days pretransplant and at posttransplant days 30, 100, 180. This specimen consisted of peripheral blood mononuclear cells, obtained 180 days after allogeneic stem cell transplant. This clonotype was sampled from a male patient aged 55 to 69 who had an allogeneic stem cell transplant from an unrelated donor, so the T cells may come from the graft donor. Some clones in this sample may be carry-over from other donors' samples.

CDR3 sequence reads: CASSPERGTDTQYF. CDR3 DNA sequence: TGTGCCAGCTCCCCGGAGCGCGGCACAGATACGCAGTATTTT. V usage is TRBV7-2 and J usage is TRBJ2-3; D ambiguous. The CDR3 is 14 residues long. V lost 8 bases and J lost 1, with 13 bases in between. CDR1 and CDR2 (germline): SGHTA, FQGNSA. Full variable domain (outside the CDR3, taken from reference TRBV7-2 and TRBJ2-3): GAGVSQSPSNKVTEKGKDVELRCDPISGHTALYWYRQSLGQGLEFLIYFQGNSAPDKSGLPSDRFSAERTGGSVSTLTIQRTQQEDSAVYLCASSPERGTDTQYFGPGTRLTVL.